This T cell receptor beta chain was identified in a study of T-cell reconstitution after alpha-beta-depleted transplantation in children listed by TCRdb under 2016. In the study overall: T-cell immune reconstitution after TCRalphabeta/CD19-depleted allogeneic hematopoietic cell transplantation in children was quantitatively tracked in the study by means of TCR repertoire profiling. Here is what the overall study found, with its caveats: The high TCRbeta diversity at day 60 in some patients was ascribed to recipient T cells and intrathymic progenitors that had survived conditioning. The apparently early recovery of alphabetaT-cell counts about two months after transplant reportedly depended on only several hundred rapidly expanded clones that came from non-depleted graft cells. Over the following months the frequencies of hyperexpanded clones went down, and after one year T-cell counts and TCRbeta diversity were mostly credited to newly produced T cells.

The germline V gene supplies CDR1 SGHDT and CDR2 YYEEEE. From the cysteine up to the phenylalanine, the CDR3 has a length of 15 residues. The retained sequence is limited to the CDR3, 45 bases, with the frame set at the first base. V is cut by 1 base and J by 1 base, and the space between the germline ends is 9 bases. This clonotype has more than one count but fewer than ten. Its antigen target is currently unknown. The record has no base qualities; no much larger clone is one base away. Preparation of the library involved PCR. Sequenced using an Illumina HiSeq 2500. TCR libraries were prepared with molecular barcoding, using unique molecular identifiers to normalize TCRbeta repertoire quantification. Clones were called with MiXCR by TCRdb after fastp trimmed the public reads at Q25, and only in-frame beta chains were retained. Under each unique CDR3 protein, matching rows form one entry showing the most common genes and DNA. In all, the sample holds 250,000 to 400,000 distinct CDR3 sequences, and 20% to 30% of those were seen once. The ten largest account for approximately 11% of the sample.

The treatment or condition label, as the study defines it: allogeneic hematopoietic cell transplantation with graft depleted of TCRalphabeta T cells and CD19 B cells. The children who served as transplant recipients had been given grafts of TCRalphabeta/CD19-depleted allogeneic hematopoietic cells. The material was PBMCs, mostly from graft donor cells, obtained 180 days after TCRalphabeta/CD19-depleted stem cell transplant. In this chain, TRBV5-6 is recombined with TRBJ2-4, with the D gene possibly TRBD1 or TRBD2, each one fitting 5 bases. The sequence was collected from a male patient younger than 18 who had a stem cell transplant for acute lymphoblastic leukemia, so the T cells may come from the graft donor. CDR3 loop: CASSLWGFAKNIQYF. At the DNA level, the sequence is TGTGCCAGCAGCTTGTGGGGGTTTGCCAAAAACATTCAGTACTTC. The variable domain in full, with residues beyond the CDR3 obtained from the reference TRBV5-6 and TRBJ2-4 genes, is DAGVTQSPTHLIKTRGQQVTLRCSPKSGHDTVSWYQQALGQGPQFIFQYYEEEERQRGNFPDRFSGHQFPNYSSELNVNALLLGDSALYLCASSLWGFAKNIQYFGAGTRLSVL.